Described below is a single T cell receptor beta chain sequence and its context. Its antigen is unknown. An immunoSEQ assay, version v3.0, was performed at survey level. The method was immunoSEQ multiplex PCR; TCRdb's version includes in-frame clones alone and lacks a portion of them. The table records tens of thousands of clones, approximately 86% of them present only once. These data originate in a study of long-term antiretroviral therapy in people with HIV. After removal of 3 bases from V and 2 bases from J, the junction contained 3 bases not matched to a gene. The germline V gene has CDR1 MNHNS and CDR2 SASEGT. The CDR3 runs 15 residues. A minimum of one pre-ART and two post-ART PBMC samples existed for each donor. Findings of the study overall: In the period from about 2004 to 2017, blood was collected, possibly under older ART regimens.

The clonotype originates from a man aged 30 to 39 with HIV. V usage is TRBV6-1 and J usage is TRBJ1-5; 8 bases agree with TRBD1. Sequencing used unsorted PBMCs, obtained about 4.3 years after starting antiretroviral therapy. The chain's CDR3 is CASSEDRVGNQPQHF. CDR3 coding DNA: TGTGCCAGCAGTGAGGACAGGGTAGGCAATCAGCCCCAGCATTTT.